The 21 T cell receptor beta chains in this list originate from one sample, sequenced in a study of cytomegalovirus exposure and HLA in healthy donors. This PCR relied on a set of 60 Vbeta primers and 13 Jbeta primers. Clones were sequenced by immunoSEQ multiplex PCR, and TCRdb holds only the in-frame ones, with some missing. This sample has under 150,000 clones, with over 60% found just once. Sequencing was carried out using PBMCs. These receptor sequences come from a middle-aged man in good health and CMV-seropositive.

The chain joins TRBV9 to TRBJ2-5; D perhaps matches TRBD2 (5 bases). This CDR3 has 13 residues. Germline CDR1 reads SGDLS; CDR2 reads YYNGEE. The V gene lost 4 bases and the J gene lost 4 bases, with 11 bases spanning the gap. The CDR3 region is CASSPLGVETQYF. The CDR3 DNA reads as TGTGCCAGCAGCCCGCTGGGAGTAGAGACCCAGTACTTC. Supplemented by reference TRBV9 and TRBJ2-5, the full variable domain reads DSGVTQTPKHLITATGQRVTLRCSPRSGDLSVYWYQQSLDQGLQFLIQYYNGEERAKGNILERFSAQQFPDLHSELNLSSLELGDSALYFCASSPLGVETQYFGPGTRLLVL.

The V gene is TRBV4-1, the J gene TRBJ2-5; 9 bases are shared with TRBD2. In germline, CDR1 is MGHRA, CDR2 YSYEKL. J lost 1 base, V lost 4 bases, and 10 bases had no gene match. This CDR3 comprises 17 residues. The CDR3 nucleotides are TGCGCCAGCAGCCCCAACCCATCGACTAGCGGCCAAGAGACCCAGTACTTC. Protein sequence: CASSPNPSTSGQETQYF.

V is TRBV7-2 and J is TRBJ1-1; D unclear. V shed 4 bases and J shed 1 base, with 13 bases lying between them. This CDR3 has 15 residues. CDR1 is SGHTA and CDR2 is FQGNSA in the germline V gene. The chain's CDR3 is CASSSLPVTNTEAFF. Written as DNA, the CDR3 is TGTGCCAGCAGCTCCCTCCCGGTTACGAACACTGAAGCTTTCTTT.

This chain uses TRBV18 with TRBJ2-1; 7 positions match TRBD2. V shed 1 base, J shed 3 bases, and the junction held 6 bases outside the gene matches. Looked up from germline, CDR1 is KGHSH and CDR2 is LQKENI. The CDR3 has 16 amino acids. CDR3 amino acids: CASSPQGGGVYNEQFF. The DNA for the CDR3 is TGTGCCAGCTCACCACAAGGCGGGGGAGTCTACAATGAGCAGTTCTTC.

This clone was seen just once. The rearrangement links TRBV6-1 to TRBJ2-7; D unclear. The CDR3 covers 13 residues. The V end was cut by 2 bases, the J end by 2 bases, with 7 bases between. Germline-derived CDR1 and CDR2 are MNHNS and SASEGT. CDR3 in amino acids: CASSEWQAYEQYF. CDR3 bases: TGTGCCAGCAGTGAATGGCAGGCCTACGAGCAGTACTTC.

The V gene is TRBV27, the J gene TRBJ2-7; D is perhaps TRBD2 (5 bases). CDR1 and CDR2 from the germline V gene are MNHEY and SMNVEV (reference sequence). V dropped 5 bases and J dropped 3 bases, with 11 bases sitting between them. The length of the CDR3 is 13 residues. The CDR3 here is CASSEGVNYEQYF. The CDR3 nucleotides read TGTGCCAGCAGTGAGGGAGTGAACTACGAGCAGTACTTC.

The chain joins TRBV9 to TRBJ2-7, with D maybe TRBD1 (5 bases). Germline V gives CDR1 SGDLS, CDR2 YYNGEE. Trimming removed 3 bases from V and 1 base from J, with 11 bases in between. CDR3 size: 14 residues. Here the CDR3 reads CASSATDDSYEQYF. The CDR3 DNA sequence: TGTGCCAGCAGCGCGACAGATGATTCCTACGAGCAGTACTTC.

The chain combines TRBV5-8 with TRBJ2-7; no clear D gene. Trimming removed 2 bases at V and 5 bases at J, with 5 bases between. CDR3 length: 11 amino acids. Per germline, CDR1 SGHTS and CDR2 YDEGEE. The CDR3 is CASSFSNEQYF. DNA for the CDR3: TGTGCCAGCAGCTTTTCCAACGAGCAGTACTTC. Full variable domain (missing parts from reference TRBV5-8 and TRBJ2-7): EAGVTQSPTHLIKTRGQQATLRCSPISGHTSVYWYQQALGLGLQFLLWYDEGEERNRGNFPPRFSGRQFPNYSSELNVNALELEDSALYLCASSFSNEQYFGPGTRLTVT.

The genes are TRBV6-6 and TRBJ1-2; D uncertain. The germline gives CDR1 MNHNY, CDR2 SVGAGI (reference sequence). The length of the CDR3 is 16 residues. The V end lost 2 bases, the J end lost 7 bases, and 20 bases lay between the germline ends. The CDR3 is CASSYPNTLSGLGYTF. The CDR3, as DNA: TGTGCCAGCAGTTACCCGAACACTCTTAGTGGGCTTGGCTACACCTTC.

This chain joins TRBV6-6 and TRBJ2-2; D remains ambiguous. V lost 2 bases to trimming and J lost 3 bases, with 10 bases between them. The CDR3 extends over 15 amino acids. Germline V gene sequence: CDR1 MNHNY, CDR2 SVGAGI (reference sequence). The CDR3 is CASSYAEAYTGELFF. The CDR3 nucleotides are TGTGCCAGCAGTTACGCCGAAGCTTACACCGGGGAGCTGTTTTTT.

The rearrangement links TRBV5-1 to TRBJ2-3, with 7 bases that match TRBD1. The CDR3 runs 16 residues. After removal of 6 bases from V and 2 bases from J, the junction contained 12 bases not matched to a gene. Germline lookup yields CDR1 SGHRS and CDR2 YFSETQ. CDR3 coding DNA: TGCGCCAGCACCCTTGGCCGGGACAGAAACACAGATACGCAGTATTTT. Protein sequence: CASTLGRDRNTDTQYF.

This chain connects TRBV15 to TRBJ1-4, with TRBD1 matching over 7 bases. The CDR3 contains 16 residues. V was pared by 1 base and J by 8 bases, with 10 bases of the junction left unmatched. Germline-derived CDR1 and CDR2 are LNHNV and YYDKDF (reference sequence). CDR3 in amino acids: CATSRAERGRGEKLFF. The DNA of the CDR3 is TGTGCCACCAGCAGAGCAGAGAGGGGGCGGGGAGAAAAACTGTTTTTT.

Only a few counts were recorded for this clone. The J gene is TRBJ1-2, the V gene TRBV5-5; D unresolved. Per germline, CDR1 SGHKS and CDR2 YYEKEE (reference sequence). This CDR3 comprises 13 residues. The V and J ends lost 2 bases and 1 base respectively, with 6 bases between them. CDR3 nucleotide sequence: TGTGCCAGCAGCTTCGAGTATAACTATGGCTACACCTTC. Its protein is CASSFEYNYGYTF.

This chain joins TRBV10-3 and TRBJ1-2; a possible D gene is TRBD1 (6 bases). Germline V gives CDR1 ENHRY, CDR2 SYGVKD. Between the trimmed V and J ends, which lost 5 bases and 5 bases, there was a span of 9 bases. The CDR3 runs 12 residues. CDR3 nucleotides: TGTGCCATCAGTCAGGACAGTTATGGCTACACCTTC. It specifies CAISQDSYGYTF.

The chain uses TRBV10-3 and TRBJ1-1; D gene ambiguous. From germline, CDR1 is ENHRY and CDR2 SYGVKD. Deletions cut 5 bases from V and 1 base from J, with 11 bases between. CDR3 size: 14 residues. Here the CDR3 reads CAISTRVWNTEAFF. CDR3 sequence (DNA): TGTGCCATCAGTACGAGAGTGTGGAACACTGAAGCTTTCTTT.

The chain is built from TRBV5-6 and TRBJ1-2; 7 positions agree with TRBD1. Trimming at V came to 7 bases and at J to 8 bases, leaving 11 bases not matched to a gene. CDR3 length: 13 residues. Germline lookup yields CDR1 SGHDT and CDR2 YYEEEE. The chain's CDR3 is CASRVRGSVGYTF. CDR3 nucleotides: TGTGCCAGCCGAGTCAGGGGGTCGGTCGGCTACACCTTC.

The V and J genes are TRBV7-2 and TRBJ1-6, with 11 nucleotides matching TRBD1. Per germline, CDR1 SGHTA and CDR2 FQGNSA. V trimming: 4 bases; J trimming: 10 bases; junction bases outside the gene matches: 6. There are 15 residues in the CDR3. In nucleotides, the CDR3 is TGTGCCAGCAGCTGGCCGGGACAGGGGGACTCACCCCTCCACTTT. It encodes CASSWPGQGDSPLHF.

The rearrangement links TRBV13 to TRBJ1-1; 11 positions match TRBD1. The CDR3 is 15 amino acids. V shed 5 bases, J shed 10 bases, and the junction held 12 bases outside the gene matches. The germline V gene has CDR1 PRHDT and CDR2 FYEKMQ (reference sequence). CDR3 in amino acids: CASSPRRTGGVGAFF. The DNA for the CDR3 is TGTGCCAGCAGCCCTCGGAGGACAGGGGGCGTGGGAGCTTTCTTT.

The J gene is TRBJ2-2, the V gene TRBV9; a possible D gene is TRBD2 (5 bases). V was trimmed by 3 bases and J by 3 bases, leaving 12 bases between them. Looked up from germline, CDR1 is SGDLS and CDR2 is YYNGEE. This CDR3 contains 15 residues. DNA of the CDR3: TGTGCCAGCAGCGGCCGGGAAGAGTACACCGGGGAGCTGTTTTTT. Encoded protein: CASSGREEYTGELFF.

The chain links TRBV5-1 to TRBJ2-1; maybe TRBD2 (7 bases). V was shortened by 6 bases and J by 0 bases, with 16 bases between the two germline ends. The CDR3 totals 16 residues. CDR1 is SGHRS and CDR2 is YFSETQ in the germline V gene. The CDR3 nucleotides read TGCGCCAGCAACTTAGGAGGGGGGGGCTCCTACAATGAGCAGTTCTTC. It codes for CASNLGGGGSYNEQFF.

The V gene is TRBV7-3, the J gene TRBJ2-5; 8 positions match TRBD1. Germline V CDR1 and CDR2: SGHTA, FQGTGA. V shed 5 bases and J 5 bases; nucleotides not matched to a gene: 10. This CDR3 comprises 15 residues. For the CDR3, the DNA is TGTGCCAGCAGCCCTGAACAGGGGGTCTTGGAGACCCAGTACTTC. Its protein is CASSPEQGVLETQYF.